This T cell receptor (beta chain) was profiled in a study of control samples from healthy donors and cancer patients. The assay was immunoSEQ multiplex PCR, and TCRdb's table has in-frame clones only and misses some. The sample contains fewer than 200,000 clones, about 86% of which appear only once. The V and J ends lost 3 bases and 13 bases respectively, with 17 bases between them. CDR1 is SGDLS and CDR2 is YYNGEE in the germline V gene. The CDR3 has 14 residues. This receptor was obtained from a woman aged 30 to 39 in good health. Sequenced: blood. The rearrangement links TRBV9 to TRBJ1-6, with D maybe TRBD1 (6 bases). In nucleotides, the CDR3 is TGTGCCAGCAGCGCGGGACACCCACCATTCCCCCTCCACTTT. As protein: CASSAGHPPFPLHF.